This TCR beta chain was obtained from a study of spatial heterogeneity in lung cancer. In the study overall: Follow-up PBMC samples were sequenced when available, at a median of roughly 2 years after resection.

To note about this clonotype: The antigen is undetermined.

All TCR cDNA molecules were individually tagged with a unique molecular identifier. TCRdb ran MiXCR on the 5' RACE reads and lists one entry per CDR3 protein. The data contain around 110,000 distinct CDR3 sequences, 9.5% to 15% of them singletons. General study points: Ubiquitous expanded tumor TCRs surfaced in blood more at resection than they did at follow-up.

Described time point: blood at routine non-recurrence follow-up after resection. Whole RNA, isolated from tumor, nontumor lung or frozen PBMC, was sequenced without prior sorting. The sample in question was PBMCs, obtained at follow-up. The clonotype originates from a male donor with early-stage non-small cell lung cancer.

The CDR3 DNA follows: TGTGCCATCAGCTTGACTAGCGGAACGACAGATACGCAGTATTTT. Translated: CAISLTSGTTDTQYF. The chain links TRBV10-3 to TRBJ2-3, with 9 bases aligning to TRBD2. The CDR3 is made up of 15 amino acids. CDR1 and CDR2 from the germline V gene are ENHRY and SYGVKD. Trimming took 6 bases from V and 3 from J; bases not matched to a gene: 7.